This TCR beta chain was recorded in a study of blood T cell repertoires in COVID-19. The germline gives CDR1 MNHNS, CDR2 SASEGT. Trimming took off 2 bases at V and 5 bases at J, with 8 bases between the two ends. The CDR3 consists of 13 residues. The protocol was immunoSEQ multiplex PCR, while the TCRdb copy is restricted to in-frame clones and leaves out a portion. The sample has tens of thousands of clones; 65% to 80% are singletons. The chain links TRBV6-1 to TRBJ2-3, with a possible D match to TRBD1 (6 bases). This receptor was taken from a human donor in a cohort sampled during active COVID-19. Material for sequencing was peripheral blood. The CDR3 DNA is TGTGCCAGCAGTGAACGGACAGTAGATACGCAGTATTTT. Translation gives CASSERTVDTQYF.